This passage covers 14 T cell receptor beta chains from one sample sequenced in a study of blood T cell repertoires in COVID-19. TCRdb's copy holds only in-frame clones and misses some; the assay was immunoSEQ multiplex PCR. The repertoire holds about 45,000 clones, nearly 85% seen once, with under 8.5% in the top ten. The specimen sequenced was peripheral blood. These TCRs come from a man older than 75 in a cohort sampled during active COVID-19.

The chain combines TRBV6-5 with TRBJ1-5, with D tentatively TRBD1 (5 bases). The CDR3 consists of 14 residues. CDR1 and CDR2 from the germline V gene are MNHEY and SVGAGI. The V end lost 7 bases, the J end lost 0 bases, and 10 bases lay between the germline ends. As DNA, the CDR3 is TGTGCCAGCAAGAGGCAGGGTAGCAATCAGCCCCAGCATTTT. Translated: CASKRQGSNQPQHF.

The chain uses TRBV28 and TRBJ2-4; perhaps TRBD1 as D (5 bases). Trimming removed 5 bases from V and 0 bases from J, with 17 bases in between. CDR3 length: 17 residues. Germline CDR1 and CDR2: MDHEN and SYDVKM. This CDR3 reads CASSQLGLDRAKNIQYF. CDR3 DNA sequence: TGTGCCAGCAGTCAACTTGGGCTAGACAGAGCCAAAAACATTCAGTACTTC.

Only one count was recorded for this clone. This rearrangement joins TRBV20-1 to TRBJ2-7; 9 bases are shared with TRBD2. The V gene end was trimmed by 3 bases and the J gene end by 2 bases; junction bases not matched to a gene: 5. The CDR3 contains 14 residues. Germline assignment: CDR1 DFQATT and CDR2 SNEGSKA (reference sequence). CDR3 residues: CSASLAGGPYEQYF. In DNA, the CDR3 is TGCAGTGCTAGTCTCGCGGGGGGGCCCTACGAGCAGTACTTC.

The CDR3 loop is CASSFMADTDTQYF. For the CDR3, the DNA is TGTGCCAGCAGCTTTATGGCCGACACAGATACGCAGTATTTT. The rearrangement links TRBV7-9 to TRBJ2-3, with D unclear. Trimming stripped 3 bases from V and 2 bases from J, with 9 bases between. The CDR3 covers 14 residues. From germline, CDR1 is SEHNR and CDR2 FQNEAQ (reference sequence).

The genes are TRBV28 and TRBJ2-7; D is possibly TRBD2 (5 bases). The germline V gene has CDR1 MDHEN and CDR2 SYDVKM. Trimming pared 6 bases from V and 4 bases from J, leaving 13 bases between. The CDR3 is made up of 13 amino acids. CDR3 DNA: TGTGCCAGCAGCATCGGGGTGGGGTACGAGCAGTACTTC. Translating it yields CASSIGVGYEQYF.

The chain has TRBV6-6 and TRBJ2-5, with TRBD1 matching over 11 bases. The CDR3 spans 15 residues. The germline V gene encodes CDR1 MNHNY and CDR2 SVGAGI (reference sequence). Germline trimming cut 5 bases from V and 2 bases from J; bases unmatched to any gene: 4. The CDR3 sequence is CASSGRDRGQETQYF. CDR3 DNA: TGTGCCAGCAGTGGCCGGGACAGGGGGCAAGAGACCCAGTACTTC.

This chain uses TRBV9 with TRBJ1-6; D is unresolved. V was trimmed by 0 bases and J by 9 bases, leaving 10 bases between them. This CDR3 comprises 14 residues. The V gene's germline CDR1 is SGDLS and CDR2 YYNGEE. CDR3: CASSVGLVSSPLHF. The DNA of the CDR3 is TGTGCCAGCAGCGTAGGCTTAGTAAGTTCACCCCTCCACTTT.

The chain links TRBV4-1 to TRBJ2-6; 12 positions agree with TRBD1. The CDR3 spans 18 residues. CDR1 and CDR2 from the germline V gene are MGHRA and YSYEKL. V shed 0 bases and J 3 bases; nucleotides not matched to a gene: 3. The CDR3 DNA is TGCGCCAGCAGCCAAGATGGGACAGGGGGCTTTGGGGCCAACGTCCTGACTTTC. Amino acid sequence: CASSQDGTGGFGANVLTF.

The genes are TRBV4-1 and TRBJ2-1, with TRBD2 matching over 8 bases. The length of the CDR3 is 15 residues. Germline assignment: CDR1 MGHRA and CDR2 YSYEKL. With V trimmed by 2 bases and J by 3 bases, 3 bases remained unmatched. The CDR3 DNA follows: TGCGCCAGCAGCCAAACTAGCGGCCTCTACAATGAGCAGTTCTTC. Amino acid sequence: CASSQTSGLYNEQFF.

The gene calls are TRBV24-1 and TRBJ2-2, with 8 bases lining up with TRBD1. CDR3 length: 16 residues. From germline, CDR1 is KGHDR and CDR2 SFDVKD. The trim removed 2 bases at V and 5 bases at J, leaving 6 bases unmatched. This CDR3 reads CATSDSGQGRTGELFF. CDR3 DNA sequence: TGTGCCACCAGTGATTCCGGACAGGGCCGGACCGGGGAGCTGTTTTTT.

The chain couples TRBV2 to TRBJ1-3, with 7 bases lining up with TRBD1. The J segment lost 2 bases and the V segment lost 6 bases, leaving 10 bases of the junction unmatched. The germline CDR1 and CDR2 sequences are SNHLY and FYNNEI. CDR3 size: 16 residues. The CDR3 region has the DNA TGTGCCAGCAGCACAACAGGGGAAAGAACTGGAAACACCATATATTTT. It yields the protein CASSTTGERTGNTIYF.

This chain connects TRBV7-2 to TRBJ2-7, with no clear D. This CDR3 has 14 residues. V was clipped by 2 bases and J by 4 bases, with 12 bases between them. Germline values: CDR1 SGHTA, CDR2 FQGNSA. The CDR3 here is CASSLMAELYEQYF. The CDR3 nucleotides read TGTGCCAGCAGCTTAATGGCGGAGTTATACGAGCAGTACTTC.

The count of this clone is one. This chain links TRBV24-1 with TRBJ1-1, with 8 bases aligning to TRBD1. The CDR3 runs to 13 residues. The trim removed 7 bases at V and 1 base at J, leaving 1 base unmatched. Germline V lookup: CDR1 KGHDR, CDR2 SFDVKD. In DNA form, the CDR3 reads TGTGCCACCAGCGACAGGGGGAACACTGAAGCTTTCTTT. This gives the protein CATSDRGNTEAFF.

The chain recombines TRBV18 with TRBJ2-1, with TRBD1 matching over 9 bases. The CDR3 length is 16 residues. V was clipped by 3 bases and J by 7 bases; unmatched bases: 10. Germline V gene lookup returns CDR1 KGHSH and CDR2 LQKENI. CDR3 DNA sequence: TGTGCCAGCTCACCTTTTAACTCCGGGACAGGGAATGAGCAGTTCTTC. This codes for CASSPFNSGTGNEQFF.